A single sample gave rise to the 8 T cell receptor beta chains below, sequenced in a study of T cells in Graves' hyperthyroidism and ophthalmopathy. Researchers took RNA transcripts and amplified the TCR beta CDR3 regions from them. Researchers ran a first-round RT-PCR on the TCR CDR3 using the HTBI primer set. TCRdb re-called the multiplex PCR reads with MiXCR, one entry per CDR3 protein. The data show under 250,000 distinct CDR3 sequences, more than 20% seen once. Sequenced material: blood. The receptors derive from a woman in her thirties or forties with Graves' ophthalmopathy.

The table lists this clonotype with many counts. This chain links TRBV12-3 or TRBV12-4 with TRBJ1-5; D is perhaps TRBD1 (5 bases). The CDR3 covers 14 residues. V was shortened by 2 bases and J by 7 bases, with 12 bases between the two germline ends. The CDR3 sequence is CASSLSGSGQPQHF. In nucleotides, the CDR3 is TGTGCCAGCAGTTTATCAGGGTCGGGGCAGCCCCAGCATTTT.

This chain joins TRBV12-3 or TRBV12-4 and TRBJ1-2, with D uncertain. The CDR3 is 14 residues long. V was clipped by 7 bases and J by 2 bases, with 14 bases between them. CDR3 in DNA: TGTGCCAGCACTCAACGCGCGAGGAACTATGGCTACACCTTC. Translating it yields CASTQRARNYGYTF.

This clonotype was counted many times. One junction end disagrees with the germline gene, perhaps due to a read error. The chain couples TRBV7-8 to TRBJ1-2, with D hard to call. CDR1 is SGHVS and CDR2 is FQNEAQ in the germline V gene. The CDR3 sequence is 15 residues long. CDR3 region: CASGLEGWWSSGYTF. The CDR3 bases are TGTGCCAGCGGCTTAGAAGGGTGGTGGTCTTCTGGCTACACCTTC.

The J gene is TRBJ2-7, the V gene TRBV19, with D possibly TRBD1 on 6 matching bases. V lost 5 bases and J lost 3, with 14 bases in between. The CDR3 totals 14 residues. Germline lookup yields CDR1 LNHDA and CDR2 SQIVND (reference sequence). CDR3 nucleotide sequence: TGTGCCAGTAGTTGGGAAACAGGGAACTACGAGCAGTACTTC. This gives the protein CASSWETGNYEQYF.

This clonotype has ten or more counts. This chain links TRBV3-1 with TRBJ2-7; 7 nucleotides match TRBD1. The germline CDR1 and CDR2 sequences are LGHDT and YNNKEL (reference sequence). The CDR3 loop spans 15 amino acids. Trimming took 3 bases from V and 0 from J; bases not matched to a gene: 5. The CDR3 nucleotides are TGTGCCAGCAGCCATCGACAGGGACCCTCCTACGAGCAGTACTTC. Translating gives CASSHRQGPSYEQYF.

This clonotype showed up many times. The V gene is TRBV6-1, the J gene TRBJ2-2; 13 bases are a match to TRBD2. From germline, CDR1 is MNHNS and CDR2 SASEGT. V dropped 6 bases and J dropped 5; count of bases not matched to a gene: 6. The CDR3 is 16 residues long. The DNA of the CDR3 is TGTGCCAGCAGCTTCGGACTAGCGGGAGATACCGGGGAGCTGTTTTTT. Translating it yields CASSFGLAGDTGELFF.

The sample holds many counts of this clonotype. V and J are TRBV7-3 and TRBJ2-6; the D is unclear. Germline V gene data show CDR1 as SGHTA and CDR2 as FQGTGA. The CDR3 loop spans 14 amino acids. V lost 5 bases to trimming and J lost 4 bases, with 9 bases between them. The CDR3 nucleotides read TGTGCCAGCAGCCCGATGACCGGGGCCAACGTCCTGACTTTC. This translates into CASSPMTGANVLTF.

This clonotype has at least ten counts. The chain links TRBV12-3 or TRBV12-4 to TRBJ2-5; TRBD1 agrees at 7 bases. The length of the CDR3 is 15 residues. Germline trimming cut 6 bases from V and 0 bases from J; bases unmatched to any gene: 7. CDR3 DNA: TGTGCCAGCAGGGAACCGGGACAGAACCAAGAGACCCAGTACTTC. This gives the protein CASREPGQNQETQYF.